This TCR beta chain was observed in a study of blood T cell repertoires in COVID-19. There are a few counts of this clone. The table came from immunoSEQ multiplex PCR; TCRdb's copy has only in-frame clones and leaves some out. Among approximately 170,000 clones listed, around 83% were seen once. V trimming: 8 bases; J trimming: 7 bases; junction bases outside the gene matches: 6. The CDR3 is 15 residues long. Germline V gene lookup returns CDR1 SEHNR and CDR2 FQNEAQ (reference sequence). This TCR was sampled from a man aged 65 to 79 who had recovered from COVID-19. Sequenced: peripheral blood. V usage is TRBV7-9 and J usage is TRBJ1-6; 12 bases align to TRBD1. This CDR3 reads CASGGQGAWNSPLHF. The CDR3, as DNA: TGTGCCAGCGGGGGACAGGGGGCTTGGAATTCACCCCTCCACTTT.